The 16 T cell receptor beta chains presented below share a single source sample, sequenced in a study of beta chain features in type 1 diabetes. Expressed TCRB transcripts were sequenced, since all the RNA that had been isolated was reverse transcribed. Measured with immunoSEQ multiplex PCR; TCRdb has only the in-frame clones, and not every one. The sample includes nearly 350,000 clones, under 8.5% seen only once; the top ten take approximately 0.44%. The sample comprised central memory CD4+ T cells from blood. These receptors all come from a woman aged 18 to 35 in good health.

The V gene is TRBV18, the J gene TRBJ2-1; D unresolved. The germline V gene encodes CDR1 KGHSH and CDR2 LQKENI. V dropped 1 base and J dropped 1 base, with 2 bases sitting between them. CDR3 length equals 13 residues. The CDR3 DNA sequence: TGTGCCAGCTCACCACAATCCTACAATGAGCAGTTCTTC. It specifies CASSPQSYNEQFF. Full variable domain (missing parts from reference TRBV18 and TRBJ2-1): NAGVMQNPRHLVRRRGQEARLRCSPMKGHSHVYWYRQLPEEGLKFMVYLQKENIIDESGMPKERFSAEFPKEGPSILRIQQVVRGDSAAYFCASSPQSYNEQFFGPGTRLTVL.

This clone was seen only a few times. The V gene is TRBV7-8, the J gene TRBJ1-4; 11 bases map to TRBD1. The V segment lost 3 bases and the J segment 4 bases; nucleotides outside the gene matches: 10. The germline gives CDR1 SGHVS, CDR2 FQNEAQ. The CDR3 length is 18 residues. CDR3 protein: CASSFQYPGQGVNEKLFF. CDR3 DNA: TGTGCCAGCAGCTTCCAATACCCGGGACAGGGGGTTAATGAAAAACTGTTTTTT.

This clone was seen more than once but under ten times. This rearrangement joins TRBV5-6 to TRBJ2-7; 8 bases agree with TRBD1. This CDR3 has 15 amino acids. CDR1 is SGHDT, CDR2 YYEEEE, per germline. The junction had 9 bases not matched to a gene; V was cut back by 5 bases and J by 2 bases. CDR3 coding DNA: TGTGCCAGCAGTCGCCGACAGGGGCATACCTACGAGCAGTACTTC. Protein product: CASSRRQGHTYEQYF.

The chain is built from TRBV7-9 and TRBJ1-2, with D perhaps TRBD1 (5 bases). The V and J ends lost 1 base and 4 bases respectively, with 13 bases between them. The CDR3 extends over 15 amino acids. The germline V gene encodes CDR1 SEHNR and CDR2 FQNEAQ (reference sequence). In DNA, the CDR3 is TGTGCCAGCAGCTTAGGACAGACCAAGGGCTATGGCTACACCTTC. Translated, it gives CASSLGQTKGYGYTF.

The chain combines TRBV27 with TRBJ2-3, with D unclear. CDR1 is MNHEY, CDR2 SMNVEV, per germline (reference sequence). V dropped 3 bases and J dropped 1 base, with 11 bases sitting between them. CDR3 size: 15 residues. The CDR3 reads CASSLMAQGTDTQYF. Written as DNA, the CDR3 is TGTGCCAGCAGTTTGATGGCGCAGGGCACAGATACGCAGTATTTT.

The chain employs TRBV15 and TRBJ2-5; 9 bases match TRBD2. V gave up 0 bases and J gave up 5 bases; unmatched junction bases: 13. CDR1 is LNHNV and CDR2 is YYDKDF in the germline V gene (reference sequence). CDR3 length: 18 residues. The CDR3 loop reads CATSRDRHSGSIAETQYF. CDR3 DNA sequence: TGTGCCACCAGCAGAGATAGACATAGCGGGAGTATTGCGGAGACCCAGTACTTC.

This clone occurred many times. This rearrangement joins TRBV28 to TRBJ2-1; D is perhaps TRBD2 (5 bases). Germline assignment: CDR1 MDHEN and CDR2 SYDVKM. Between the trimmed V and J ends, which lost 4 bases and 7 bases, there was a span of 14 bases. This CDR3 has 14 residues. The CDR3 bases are TGTGCCAGCAGTTCACCTCGGGGTGAGAATGAGCAGTTCTTC. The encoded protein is CASSSPRGENEQFF.

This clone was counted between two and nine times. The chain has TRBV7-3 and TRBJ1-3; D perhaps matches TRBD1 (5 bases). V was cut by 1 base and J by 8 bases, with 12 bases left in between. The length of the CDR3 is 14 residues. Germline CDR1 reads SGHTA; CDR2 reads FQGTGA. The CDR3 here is CASSLRGSADTIYF. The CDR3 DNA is TGTGCCAGCAGCTTAAGGGGGAGCGCCGACACCATATATTTT.

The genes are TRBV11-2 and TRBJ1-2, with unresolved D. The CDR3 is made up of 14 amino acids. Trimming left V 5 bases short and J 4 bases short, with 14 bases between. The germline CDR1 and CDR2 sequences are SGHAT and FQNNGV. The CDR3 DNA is TGTGCCAGCAGCCCGATGATGAAAGGCTATGGCTACACCTTC. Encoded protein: CASSPMMKGYGYTF. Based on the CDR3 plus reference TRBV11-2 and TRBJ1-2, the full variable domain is EAGVAQSPRYKIIEKRQSVAFWCNPISGHATLYWYQQILGQGPKLLIQFQNNGVVDDSQLPKDRFSAERLKGVDSTLKIQPAKLEDSAVYLCASSPMMKGYGYTFGSGTRLTVV.

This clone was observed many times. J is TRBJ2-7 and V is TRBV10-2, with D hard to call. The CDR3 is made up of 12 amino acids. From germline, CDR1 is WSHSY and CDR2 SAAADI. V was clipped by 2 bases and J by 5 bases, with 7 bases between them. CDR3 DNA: TGCGCCAGCAGTGAGCTAACGAACGAGCAGTACTTC. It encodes CASSELTNEQYF.

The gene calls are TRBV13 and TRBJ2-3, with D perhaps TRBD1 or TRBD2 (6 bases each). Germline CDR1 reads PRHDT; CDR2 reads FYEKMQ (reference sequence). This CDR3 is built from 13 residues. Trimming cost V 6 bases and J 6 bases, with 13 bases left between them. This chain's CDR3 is CASRLLGGDTQYF. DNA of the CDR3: TGTGCCAGCAGACTGTTAGGGGGGGATACGCAGTATTTT.

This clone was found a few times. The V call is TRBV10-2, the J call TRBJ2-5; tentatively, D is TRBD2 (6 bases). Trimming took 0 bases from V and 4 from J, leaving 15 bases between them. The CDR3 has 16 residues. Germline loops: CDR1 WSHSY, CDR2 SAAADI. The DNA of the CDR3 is TGCGCCAGCAGTGAGTCGGGGGGAGAGGGTCGAGAGACCCAGTACTTC. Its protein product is CASSESGGEGRETQYF.

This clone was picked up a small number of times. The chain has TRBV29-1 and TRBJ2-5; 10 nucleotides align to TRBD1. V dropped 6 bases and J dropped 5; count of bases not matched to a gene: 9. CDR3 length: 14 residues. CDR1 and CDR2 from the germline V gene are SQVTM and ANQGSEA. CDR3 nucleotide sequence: TGCAGCGTGGACGCGGGACAGGGGTGGGAGACCCAGTACTTC. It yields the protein CSVDAGQGWETQYF.

Here the CDR3 DNA reads TGTGCCAGTATGCGGGAGAACACTGAAGCTTTCTTT. Translating gives CASMRENTEAFF. The chain is built from TRBV2 and TRBJ1-1; D not certain. The CDR3 totals 12 residues. Germline V gene lookup returns CDR1 SNHLY and CDR2 FYNNEI. Trimming took 9 bases from V and 1 from J, leaving 9 bases between them.

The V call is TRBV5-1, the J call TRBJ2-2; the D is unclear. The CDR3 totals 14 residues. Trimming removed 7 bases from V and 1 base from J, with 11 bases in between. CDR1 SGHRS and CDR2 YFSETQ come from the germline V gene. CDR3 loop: CASHSGGNTGELFF. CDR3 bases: TGCGCCAGCCATTCCGGCGGGAACACCGGGGAGCTGTTTTTT.

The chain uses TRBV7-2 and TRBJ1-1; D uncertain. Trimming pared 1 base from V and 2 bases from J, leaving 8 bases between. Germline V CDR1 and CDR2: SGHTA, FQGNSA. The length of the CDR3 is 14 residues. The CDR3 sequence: CASSLGLLNTEAFF. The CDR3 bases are TGTGCCAGCAGCTTAGGCTTACTTAACACTGAAGCTTTCTTT.